This T cell receptor beta chain was recovered during a study of blood T cell repertoires in COVID-19. Study at large: Collection of acute and convalescent COVID-19 samples took place in the United States, Italy and Spain. The cDNA or gDNA used as material had been derived from T cells, B-cell-depleted T cells, or PBMCs.

This table comes from immunoSEQ multiplex PCR, and its TCRdb copy is limited to in-frame clones, with some not included. The sample records about 300,000 clones, about nine tenths being singletons. A single count supports this clone. In terms of age and location, participants ranged from about 18 to 90 years and lived in approximately 26 US areas. CDR3 size: 16 residues. The ends lost 5 bases at V and 0 bases at J; junction bases unmatched: 7. Germline assignment: CDR1 SEHNR and CDR2 FQNEAQ (reference sequence). Material: PBMCs or T cells enriched from blood (not recorded which). This rearrangement joins TRBV7-9 to TRBJ2-1, with 7 bases fitting TRBD1. The TCR was taken from a young man who had recovered from COVID-19. Written as DNA, the CDR3 is TGTGCCAGCAGCACGAGACAGGGCAGCTCCTACAATGAGCAGTTCTTC. This encodes CASSTRQGSSYNEQFF.